This T cell receptor (beta chain) was profiled in a study of CXCR3-negative and CXCR3-positive naive CD8 T cells. Points from the study as a whole: TRB CDR3s of CXCR3-positive naive cells were more hydrophobic than those of CXCR3-negative naive cells. Memory CD8+ cells showed much lower diversity, while both naive subsets displayed comparably high diversity.

The CDR3 runs to 12 residues. In germline, CDR1 is DFQATT, CDR2 SNEGSKA (reference sequence). Triplicate sorts of some 300,000 cells per CD8+ subset. The study made its TRB cDNA libraries by 5' RACE, adding UMI labels. TCRdb reprocessed the 5' RACE reads and stores each CDR3 protein as one record, lacking DNA. This sample's clone table lists 110,000 or so distinct CDR3 sequences. In regard to this clonotype: The target antigen is unknown.

Material for sequencing was naive CXCR3+ CD8+ T cells from blood. Subset indicated: CD45RO-CCR7+CD27+CD95- naive CD8+ T cells expressing CXCR3 (TNR3+). The TCR originated in a human donor in good health. Some clones in this sample may be carry-over from other donors' samples. The rearrangement links TRBV20-1 to TRBJ2-7; TCRdb calls TRBD2, which cannot be checked without DNA. CDR3 in amino acids: CSIGDSTYEQYF.